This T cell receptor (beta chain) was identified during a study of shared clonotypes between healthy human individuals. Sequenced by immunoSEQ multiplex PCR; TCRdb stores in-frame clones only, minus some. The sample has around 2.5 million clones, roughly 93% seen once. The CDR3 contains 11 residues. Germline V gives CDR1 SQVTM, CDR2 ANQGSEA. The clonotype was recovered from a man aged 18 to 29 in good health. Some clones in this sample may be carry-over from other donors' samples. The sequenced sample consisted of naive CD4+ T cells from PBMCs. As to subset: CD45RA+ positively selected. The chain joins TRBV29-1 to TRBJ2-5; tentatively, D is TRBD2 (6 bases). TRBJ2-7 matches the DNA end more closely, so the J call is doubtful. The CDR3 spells CSGGTQYEQYF. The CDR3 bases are TGCAGCGGCGGGACCCAGTACGAGCAGTACTTC.